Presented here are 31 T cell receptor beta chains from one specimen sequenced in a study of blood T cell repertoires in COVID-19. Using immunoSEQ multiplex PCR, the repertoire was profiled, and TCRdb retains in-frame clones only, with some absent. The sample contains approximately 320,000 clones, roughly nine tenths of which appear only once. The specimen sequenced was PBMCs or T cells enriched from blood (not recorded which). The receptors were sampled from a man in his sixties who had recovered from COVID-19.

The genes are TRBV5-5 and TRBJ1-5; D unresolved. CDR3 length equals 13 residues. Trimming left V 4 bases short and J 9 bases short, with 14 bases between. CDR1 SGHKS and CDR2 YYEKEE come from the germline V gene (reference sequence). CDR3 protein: CASSGGPFRPQHF. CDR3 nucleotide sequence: TGTGCCAGCAGCGGCGGCCCTTTTCGGCCCCAGCATTTT.

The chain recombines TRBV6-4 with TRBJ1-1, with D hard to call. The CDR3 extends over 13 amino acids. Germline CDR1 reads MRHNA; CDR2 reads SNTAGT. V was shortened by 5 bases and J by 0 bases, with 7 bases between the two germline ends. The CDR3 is CASSHNLNTEAFF. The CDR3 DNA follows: TGTGCCAGCAGTCACAACCTGAACACTGAAGCTTTCTTT.

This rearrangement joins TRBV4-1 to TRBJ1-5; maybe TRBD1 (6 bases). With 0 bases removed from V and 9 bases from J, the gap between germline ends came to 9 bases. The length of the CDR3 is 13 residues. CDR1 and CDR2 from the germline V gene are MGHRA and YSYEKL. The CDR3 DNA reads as TGCGCCAGCAGCCAAGACAGGGGATCGCCCCAGCATTTT. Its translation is CASSQDRGSPQHF.

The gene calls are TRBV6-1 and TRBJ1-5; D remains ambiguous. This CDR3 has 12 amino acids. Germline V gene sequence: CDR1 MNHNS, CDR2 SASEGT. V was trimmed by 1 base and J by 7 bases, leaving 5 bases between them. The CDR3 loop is CASSEVRQPQHF. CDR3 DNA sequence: TGTGCCAGCAGTGAAGTGCGGCAGCCCCAGCATTTT.

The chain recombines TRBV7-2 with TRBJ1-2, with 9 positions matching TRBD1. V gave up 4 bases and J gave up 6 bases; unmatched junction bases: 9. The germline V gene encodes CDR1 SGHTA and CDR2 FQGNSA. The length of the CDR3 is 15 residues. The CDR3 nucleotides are TGTGCCAGCAGCTCGAGGGGGACAGGGTCTAATGGCTACACCTTC. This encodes CASSSRGTGSNGYTF.

The DNA for the CDR3 is TGTGCCAGCAGTGAGGTCGACAGGGGAGGGTATGGCTACACCTTC. Translation: CASSEVDRGGYGYTF. The genes are TRBV6-1 and TRBJ1-2, with TRBD1 matching 8 bases. J gave up 5 bases and V 3 bases, and 8 bases lay outside the gene matches. CDR3 length: 15 amino acids. The germline V gene has CDR1 MNHNS and CDR2 SASEGT.

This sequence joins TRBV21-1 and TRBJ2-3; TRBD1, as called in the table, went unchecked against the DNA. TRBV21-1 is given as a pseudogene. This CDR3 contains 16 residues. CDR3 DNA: TGTGCCAGCAGCGAGGGACAGGGGGTGAAATCGGATACGCAGTATTTT. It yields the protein CASSEGQGVKSDTQYF.

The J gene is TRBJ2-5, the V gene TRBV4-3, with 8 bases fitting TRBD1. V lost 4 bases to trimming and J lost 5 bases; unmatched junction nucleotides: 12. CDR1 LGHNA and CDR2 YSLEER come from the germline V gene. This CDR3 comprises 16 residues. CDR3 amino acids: CASSLVGQGDYETQYF. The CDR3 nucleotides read TGCGCCAGCAGCCTAGTTGGACAGGGAGATTATGAGACCCAGTACTTC.

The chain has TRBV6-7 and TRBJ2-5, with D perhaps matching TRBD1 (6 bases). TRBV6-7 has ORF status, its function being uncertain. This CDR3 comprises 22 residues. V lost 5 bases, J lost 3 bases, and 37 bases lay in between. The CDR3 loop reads CASSRKLKFNRDIPTEKETQYF. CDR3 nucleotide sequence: TGTGCCAGCAGTCGAAAACTAAAATTTAACCGGGACATACCGACAGAGAAAGAGACCCAGTACTTC.

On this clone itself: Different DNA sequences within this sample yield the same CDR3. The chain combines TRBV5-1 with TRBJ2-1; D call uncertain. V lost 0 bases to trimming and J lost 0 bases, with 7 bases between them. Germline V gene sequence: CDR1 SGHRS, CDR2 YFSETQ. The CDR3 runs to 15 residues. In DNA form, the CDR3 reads TGCGCCAGCAGCTTGGATGCTAGCTCCTACAATGAGCAGTTCTTC. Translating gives CASSLDASSYNEQFF.

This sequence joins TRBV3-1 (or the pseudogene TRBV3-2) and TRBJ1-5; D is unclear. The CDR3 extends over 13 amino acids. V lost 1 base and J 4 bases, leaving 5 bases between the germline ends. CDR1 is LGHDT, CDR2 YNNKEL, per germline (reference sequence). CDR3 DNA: TGTGCCAGCAGCCAAGGTAAAAATCAGCCCCAGCATTTT. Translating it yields CASSQGKNQPQHF.

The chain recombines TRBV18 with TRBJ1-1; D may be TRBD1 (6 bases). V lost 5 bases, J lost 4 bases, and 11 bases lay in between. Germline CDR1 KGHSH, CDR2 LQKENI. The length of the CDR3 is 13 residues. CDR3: CASSAGVGTEAFF. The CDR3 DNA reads TGTGCCAGCTCAGCAGGGGTTGGCACTGAAGCTTTCTTT.

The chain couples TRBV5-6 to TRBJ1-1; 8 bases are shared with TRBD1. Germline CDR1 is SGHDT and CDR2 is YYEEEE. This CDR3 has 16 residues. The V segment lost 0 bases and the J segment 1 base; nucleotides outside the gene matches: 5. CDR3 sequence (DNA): TGTGCCAGCAGCTTGGGGGAGACAGGGGCGAACACTGAAGCTTTCTTT. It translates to CASSLGETGANTEAFF.

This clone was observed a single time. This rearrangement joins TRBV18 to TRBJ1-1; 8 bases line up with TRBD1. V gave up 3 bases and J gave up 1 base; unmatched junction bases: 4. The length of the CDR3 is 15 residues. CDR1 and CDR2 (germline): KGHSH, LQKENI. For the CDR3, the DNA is TGTGCCAGCTCACCCGCCGGGACAGGGAACACTGAAGCTTTCTTT. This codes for CASSPAGTGNTEAFF.

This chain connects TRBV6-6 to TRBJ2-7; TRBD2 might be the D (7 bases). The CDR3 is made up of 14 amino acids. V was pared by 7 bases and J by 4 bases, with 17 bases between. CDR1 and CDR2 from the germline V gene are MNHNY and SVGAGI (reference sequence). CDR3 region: CASNPGGALYEQYF. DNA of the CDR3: TGTGCCAGCAACCCTGGGGGGGCTTTATACGAGCAGTACTTC.

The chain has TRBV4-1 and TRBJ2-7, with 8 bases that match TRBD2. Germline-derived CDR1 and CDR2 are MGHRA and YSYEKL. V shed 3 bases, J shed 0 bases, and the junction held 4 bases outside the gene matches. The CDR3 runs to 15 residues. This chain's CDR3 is CASSQLAGNSYEQYF. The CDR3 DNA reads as TGCGCCAGCAGCCAGTTAGCGGGAAACTCCTACGAGCAGTACTTC.

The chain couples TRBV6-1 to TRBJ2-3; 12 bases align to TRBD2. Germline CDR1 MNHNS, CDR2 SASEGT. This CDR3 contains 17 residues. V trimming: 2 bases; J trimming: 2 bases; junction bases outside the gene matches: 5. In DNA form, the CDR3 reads TGTGCCAGCAGTGAAACTCTAGCGGGGGGGCCCACAGATACGCAGTATTTT. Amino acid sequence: CASSETLAGGPTDTQYF.

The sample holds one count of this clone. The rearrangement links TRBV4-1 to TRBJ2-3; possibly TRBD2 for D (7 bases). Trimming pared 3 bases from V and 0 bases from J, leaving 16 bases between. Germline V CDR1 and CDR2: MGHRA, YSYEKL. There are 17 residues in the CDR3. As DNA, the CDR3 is TGCGCCAGCAGCCAGATGGATACGGGGGGCAGCACAGATACGCAGTATTTT. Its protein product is CASSQMDTGGSTDTQYF.

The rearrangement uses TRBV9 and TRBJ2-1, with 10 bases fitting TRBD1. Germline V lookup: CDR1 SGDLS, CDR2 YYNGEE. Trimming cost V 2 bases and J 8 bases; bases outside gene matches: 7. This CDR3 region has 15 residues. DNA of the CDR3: TGTGCCAGCAGCGTGTCGGGACAGGGGATGTATGAGCAGTTCTTC. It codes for CASSVSGQGMYEQFF. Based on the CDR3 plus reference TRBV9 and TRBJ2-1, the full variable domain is DSGVTQTPKHLITATGQRVTLRCSPRSGDLSVYWYQQSLDQGLQFLIQYYNGEERAKGNILERFSAQQFPDLHSELNLSSLELGDSALYFCASSVSGQGMYEQFFGPGTRLTVL.

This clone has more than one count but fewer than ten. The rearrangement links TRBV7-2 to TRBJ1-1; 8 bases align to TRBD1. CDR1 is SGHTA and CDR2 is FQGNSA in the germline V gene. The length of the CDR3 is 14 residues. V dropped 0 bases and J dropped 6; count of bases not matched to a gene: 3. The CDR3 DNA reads TGTGCCAGCAGCTTAGCGGACAGGGTACCTGAAGCTTTCTTT. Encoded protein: CASSLADRVPEAFF. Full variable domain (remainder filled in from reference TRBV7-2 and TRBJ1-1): GAGVSQSPSNKVTEKGKDVELRCDPISGHTALYWYRQSLGQGLEFLIYFQGNSAPDKSGLPSDRFSAERTGGSVSTLTIQRTQQEDSAVYLCASSLADRVPEAFFGQGTRLTVV.

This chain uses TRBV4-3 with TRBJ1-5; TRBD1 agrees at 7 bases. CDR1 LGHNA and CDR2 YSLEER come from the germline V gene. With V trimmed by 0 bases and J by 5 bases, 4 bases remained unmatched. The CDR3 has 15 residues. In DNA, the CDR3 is TGCGCCAGCAGCCAAGATCGACAGGGTGATCAGCCCCAGCATTTT. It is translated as CASSQDRQGDQPQHF.

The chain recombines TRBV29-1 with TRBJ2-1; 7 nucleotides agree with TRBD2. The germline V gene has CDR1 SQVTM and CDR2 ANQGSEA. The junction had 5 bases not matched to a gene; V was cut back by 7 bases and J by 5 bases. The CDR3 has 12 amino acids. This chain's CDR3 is CSAGGGNNEQFF. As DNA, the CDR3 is TGCAGCGCGGGAGGAGGAAACAATGAGCAGTTCTTC.

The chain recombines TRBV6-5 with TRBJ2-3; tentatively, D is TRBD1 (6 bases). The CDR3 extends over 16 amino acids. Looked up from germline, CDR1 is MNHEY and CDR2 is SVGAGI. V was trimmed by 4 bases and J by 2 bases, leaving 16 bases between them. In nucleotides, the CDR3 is TGTGCCAGCAGTTTAACAGGGCACCCGTACACAGATACGCAGTATTTT. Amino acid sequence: CASSLTGHPYTDTQYF.

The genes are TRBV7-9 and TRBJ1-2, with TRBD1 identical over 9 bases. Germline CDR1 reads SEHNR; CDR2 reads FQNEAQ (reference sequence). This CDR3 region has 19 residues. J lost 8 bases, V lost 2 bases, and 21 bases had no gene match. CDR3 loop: CASSLTQGQGQATPGGYTF. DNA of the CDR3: TGTGCCAGCAGCTTAACTCAAGGACAGGGGCAGGCCACCCCGGGGGGCTACACCTTC.

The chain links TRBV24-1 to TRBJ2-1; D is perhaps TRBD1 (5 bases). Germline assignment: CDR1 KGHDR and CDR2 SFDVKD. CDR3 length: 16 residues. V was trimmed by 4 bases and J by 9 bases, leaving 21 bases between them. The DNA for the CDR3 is TGTGCCACCAGTGACCACGCGGTTAATGGGGCTTTTGAGCAGTTCTTC. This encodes CATSDHAVNGAFEQFF.

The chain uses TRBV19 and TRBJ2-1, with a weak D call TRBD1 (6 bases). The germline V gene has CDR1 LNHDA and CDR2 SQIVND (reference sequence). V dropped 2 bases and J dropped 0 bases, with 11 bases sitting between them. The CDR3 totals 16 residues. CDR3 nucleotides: TGTGCCAGTAGTATATTAGGCAGGGGCTCCTACAATGAGCAGTTCTTC. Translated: CASSILGRGSYNEQFF.

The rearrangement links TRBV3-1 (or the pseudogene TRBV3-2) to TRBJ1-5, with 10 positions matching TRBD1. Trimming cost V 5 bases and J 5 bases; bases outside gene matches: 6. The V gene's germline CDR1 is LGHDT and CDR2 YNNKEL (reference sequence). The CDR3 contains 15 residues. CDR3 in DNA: TGTGCCAGCAGCTTAACCGGGACAGGGGATCAGCCCCAGCATTTT. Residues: CASSLTGTGDQPQHF.

CDR3: CASSYGQGISPLHF. CDR3 DNA sequence: TGTGCCAGCAGTTATGGACAGGGAATTTCACCCCTCCACTTT. The rearrangement links TRBV6-5 to TRBJ1-6, with 8 bases that match TRBD1. The CDR3 runs 14 residues. Germline CDR1 and CDR2: MNHEY and SVGAGI. The V segment lost 3 bases and the J segment 9 bases; nucleotides outside the gene matches: 4.

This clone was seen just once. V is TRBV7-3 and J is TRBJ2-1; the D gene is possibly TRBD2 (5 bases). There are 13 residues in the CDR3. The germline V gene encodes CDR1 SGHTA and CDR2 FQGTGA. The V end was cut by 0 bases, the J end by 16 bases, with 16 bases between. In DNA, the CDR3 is TGTGCCAGCAGCTTAACACCGGGATCCGAGGTTTTCTTC. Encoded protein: CASSLTPGSEVFF.

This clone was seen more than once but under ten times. The CDR3 spells CASSQVLNLPNRDREDEQYF. Written as DNA, the CDR3 is TGTGCCAGCAGCCAAGTTTTAAATCTTCCTAACCGGGACAGGGAGGACGAGCAGTACTTC. This sequence joins TRBV3-1 (or the pseudogene TRBV3-2) and TRBJ2-7, with 9 bases matching TRBD1. This CDR3 is 20 amino acids long. J was trimmed by 5 bases and V by 1 base; bases with no gene match: 21. From germline, CDR1 is LGHDT and CDR2 YNNKEL (reference sequence).

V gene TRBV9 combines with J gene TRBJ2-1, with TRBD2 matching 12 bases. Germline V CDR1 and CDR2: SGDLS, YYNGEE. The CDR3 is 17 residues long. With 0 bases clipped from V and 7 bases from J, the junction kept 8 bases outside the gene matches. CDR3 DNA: TGTGCCAGCAGCGTAGAGGCTAGCGGGGGGGCAAGGAATGAGCAGTTCTTC. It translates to CASSVEASGGARNEQFF.